These 21 T cell receptor beta chains came from one sample sequenced in a study of T cell repertoires in cytomegalovirus infection. Each CDR3 protein gets one entry after TCRdb re-called the reads with MiXCR. This repertoire shows some 350,000 distinct CDR3 sequences, around a sixth found once; its top ten account for approximately 10%. Source material: PBMCs. Every receptor here comes from a human donor in good health (CMV status not recorded). Some clones in this sample may be carry-over from other donors' samples.

This clonotype showed up many times. The chain uses TRBV6-1 and TRBJ1-6; perhaps TRBD1 as D (6 bases). With 11 bases removed from V and 0 bases from J, the gap between germline ends came to 20 bases. The CDR3 loop spans 17 amino acids. CDR1 MNHNS and CDR2 SASEGT come from the germline V gene. The CDR3 is CAGRGAGESSYNSPLHF. The CDR3, as DNA: TGTGCCGGAAGGGGGGCAGGTGAAAGCTCCTATAATTCACCCCTCCACTTT.

This clonotype was seen a few times. The chain is built from TRBV2 and TRBJ2-1; 8 nucleotides agree with TRBD2. CDR1 is SNHLY and CDR2 is FYNNEI in the germline V gene. Trimming at V came to 2 bases and at J to 7 bases, leaving 7 bases not matched to a gene. The CDR3 extends over 15 amino acids. The chain's CDR3 is CASSETAGADNEQFF. The CDR3 DNA reads TGTGCCAGCAGTGAAACAGCGGGAGCAGATAATGAGCAGTTCTTC.

This clonotype came up a few times. The chain combines TRBV19 with TRBJ1-4, with D perhaps TRBD1 (6 bases). In germline, CDR1 is LNHDA, CDR2 SQIVND (reference sequence). This CDR3 comprises 15 residues. V lost 2 bases, J lost 5 bases, and 12 bases lay in between. CDR3 amino acids: CASSIPLRGNEKLFF. CDR3 sequence (DNA): TGTGCCAGTAGTATACCTTTGAGGGGGAATGAAAAACTGTTTTTT.

This chain joins TRBV13 and TRBJ2-7, with D possibly called TRBD1 or TRBD2 (5 bases each). This CDR3 has 14 amino acids. Germline V lookup: CDR1 PRHDT, CDR2 FYEKMQ (reference sequence). The ends were cut back, 5 bases at V and 3 bases at J, with 14 bases in the middle. CDR3 in DNA: TGTGCCAGCAGCCAGTGGGGACCGGGCTACGAGCAGTACTTC. Translated, it gives CASSQWGPGYEQYF. Full variable domain (missing parts from reference TRBV13 and TRBJ2-7): AAGVIQSPRHLIKEKRETATLKCYPIPRHDTVYWYQQGPGQDPQFLISFYEKMQSDKGSIPDRFSAQQFSDYHSELNMSSLELGDSALYFCASSQWGPGYEQYFGPGTRLTVT.

At least ten counts were recorded for this clonotype. The V and J genes are TRBV4-1 and TRBJ2-1; either TRBD1 or TRBD2 may fit D (5 bases each). CDR1 and CDR2 (germline): MGHRA, YSYEKL. Trimming cost V 1 base and J 4 bases, with 5 bases left between them. The CDR3 spans 13 residues. CDR3 in amino acids: CASSQGGYNEQFF. CDR3 in DNA: TGCGCCAGCAGCCAAGGGGGGTACAATGAGCAGTTCTTC.

This clonotype was detected many times. This rearrangement joins TRBV15 to TRBJ2-1, with TRBD2 as a possible D gene (5 bases). Germline V gene data show CDR1 as LNHNV and CDR2 as YYDKDF (reference sequence). Trimming took off 8 bases at V and 3 bases at J, with 17 bases between the two ends. The CDR3 has 15 residues. This chain's CDR3 is CATRPLDLGYNEQFF. CDR3 coding DNA: TGTGCCACCCGCCCACTAGATTTAGGCTACAATGAGCAGTTCTTC.

The chain combines TRBV7-6 with TRBJ1-4; D gene ambiguous. V lost 7 bases and J 0 bases, leaving 15 bases between the germline ends. This CDR3 spans 16 amino acids. Germline V lookup: CDR1 SGHVS, CDR2 FNYEAQ. CDR3 loop: CASNQEGVTTNEKLFF. CDR3 sequence (DNA): TGTGCCAGCAACCAGGAGGGAGTTACAACTAATGAAAAACTGTTTTTT.

This clonotype came up many times. The chain has TRBV7-2 and TRBJ2-2; no clear D gene. With 5 bases removed from V and 7 bases from J, the gap between germline ends came to 14 bases. Germline CDR1 reads SGHTA; CDR2 reads FQGNSA. CDR3 length: 14 amino acids. This chain's CDR3 is CASSLGLGNGELFF. The CDR3 coding sequence is TGTGCCAGCAGCCTCGGTCTGGGGAACGGGGAGCTGTTTTTT.

V usage is TRBV5-1 and J usage is TRBJ1-1, with 11 bases lining up with TRBD1. The germline gives CDR1 SGHRS, CDR2 YFSETQ. Trimming took 4 bases from V and 5 from J; bases not matched to a gene: 4. CDR3 length: 14 amino acids. The CDR3 loop is CASSKDRGQTEAFF. The DNA for the CDR3 is TGCGCCAGCAGCAAGGACAGGGGGCAAACTGAAGCTTTCTTT. Based on the CDR3 plus reference TRBV5-1 and TRBJ1-1, the full variable domain is KAGVTQTPRYLIKTRGQQVTLSCSPISGHRSVSWYQQTPGQGLQFLFEYFSETQRNKGNFPGRFSGRQFSNSRSEMNVSTLELGDSALYLCASSKDRGQTEAFFGQGTRLTVV.

This chain links TRBV6-1 with TRBJ2-7; 8 nucleotides match TRBD1. Germline loops: CDR1 MNHNS, CDR2 SASEGT. V was pared by 7 bases and J by 6 bases, with 11 bases of the junction left unmatched. The CDR3 totals 14 residues. The CDR3 loop reads CASIETGEASEQYF. CDR3 in DNA: TGTGCCAGCATTGAGACAGGGGAAGCGAGCGAGCAGTACTTC.

This clonotype has more than one count but fewer than ten. The chain recombines TRBV11-2 with TRBJ2-7, with D possibly being TRBD1 (6 bases). Germline V lookup: CDR1 SGHAT, CDR2 FQNNGV. The CDR3 is 19 residues long. Trimming pared 4 bases from V and 3 bases from J, leaving 28 bases between. The CDR3 sequence: CASSSLERNPRDKDYEQYF. The CDR3 coding sequence is TGTGCCAGCAGCTCGCTTGAGAGGAATCCCCGGGACAAAGACTACGAGCAGTACTTC.

Notes on this clonotype: One junction end does not reproduce the germline sequence, and a read error may be involved. V usage is TRBV14 and J usage is TRBJ2-3, with D perhaps TRBD1 (5 bases). The CDR3 covers 16 residues. CDR1 SGHDN and CDR2 FVKESK come from the germline V gene. CDR3 bases: TGTGCCAGCAGCCCCCTCCTGGGGCAAGGCACAGATATGCAGTATTTT. It yields the protein CASSPLLGQGTDMQYF.

This clonotype was picked up many times. The chain employs TRBV6-2 or TRBV6-3 and TRBJ2-2, with D uncertain. V lost 3 bases and J 6 bases, leaving 8 bases between the germline ends. The CDR3 contains 13 residues. From germline, CDR1 is MNHEY and CDR2 SVGEGT. CDR3 sequence reads: CASSYLRAGELFF. CDR3 nucleotide sequence: TGTGCCAGCAGTTATTTGAGAGCCGGGGAGCTGTTTTTT.

There are many counts of this clonotype. The chain employs TRBV7-2 and TRBJ2-5; TRBD2 might be the D (7 bases). The CDR3 runs to 15 residues. With 6 bases removed from V and 5 bases from J, the gap between germline ends came to 19 bases. Germline V gene data show CDR1 as SGHTA and CDR2 as FQGNSA. CDR3 DNA: TGTGCCAGCAGAGGGGGGGGGAGCCGTTATGAGACCCAGTACTTC. It encodes CASRGGGSRYETQYF.

This clonotype appeared many times. V and J are TRBV7-7 and TRBJ1-1; 9 bases are shared with TRBD1. V gave up 1 base and J gave up 4 bases; unmatched junction bases: 4. The CDR3 runs 15 residues. Per germline, CDR1 SSHAT and CDR2 FNYEAQ (reference sequence). The CDR3 is CASSLEGQGSTEAFF. Written as DNA, the CDR3 is TGTGCCAGCAGCTTAGAGGGACAGGGTTCCACTGAAGCTTTCTTT.

This clonotype has a count of ten or more. The chain carries TRBV19 and TRBJ1-1, with 8 bases that match TRBD1. Trimming removed 4 bases from V and 8 bases from J; junction bases left unmatched: 18. Germline V gene lookup returns CDR1 LNHDA and CDR2 SQIVND (reference sequence). This CDR3 has 17 residues. CDR3 nucleotide sequence: TGTGCCAGTAGTACTTCCCAACTCCGACAGGGGATGAGAGAAGCTTTCTTT. Translating it yields CASSTSQLRQGMREAFF.

V and J are TRBV4-1 and TRBJ1-3, with 7 bases matching TRBD1. Germline CDR1 is MGHRA and CDR2 is YSYEKL. After removal of 1 base from V and 0 bases from J, the junction contained 9 bases not matched to a gene. The CDR3 extends over 18 amino acids. As DNA, the CDR3 is TGCGCCAGCAGCCAAGTGCTTCCGGGACAGAGCTCTGGAAACACCATATATTTT. Amino acids: CASSQVLPGQSSGNTIYF.

V and J are TRBV29-1 and TRBJ1-2; unclear D gene. CDR3 length: 12 residues. Trimming cost V 7 bases and J 4 bases, with 13 bases left between them. Per germline, CDR1 SQVTM and CDR2 ANQGSEA. CDR3 region: CSAPLGSYGYTF. CDR3 nucleotide sequence: TGCAGCGCGCCCTTGGGATCCTATGGCTACACCTTC.

The chain uses TRBV12-3 or TRBV12-4 and TRBJ2-7; 7 nucleotides agree with TRBD1. With 5 bases clipped from V and 2 bases from J, the junction kept 6 bases outside the gene matches. This CDR3 contains 14 residues. CDR3 sequence (DNA): TGTGCCAGCAGTATCCGGGACAGTACCTACGAGCAGTACTTC. Translating it yields CASSIRDSTYEQYF.

This clonotype was detected many times. The chain is built from TRBV7-2 and TRBJ1-1, with D possibly TRBD1 on 6 matching bases. V gave up 3 bases and J gave up 4 bases, with 9 bases separating them. The CDR3 spans 13 residues. In germline, CDR1 is SGHTA, CDR2 FQGNSA. The CDR3 loop reads CASSFVGATEAFF. The CDR3 coding sequence is TGTGCCAGCAGCTTCGTGGGGGCCACTGAAGCTTTCTTT.

This clonotype showed up just a few times. The J gene is TRBJ2-7, the V gene TRBV19; 7 bases fit TRBD2. The CDR3 consists of 17 residues. The V gene end was trimmed by 3 bases and the J gene end by 5 bases; junction bases not matched to a gene: 16. The V gene's germline CDR1 is LNHDA and CDR2 SQIVND (reference sequence). DNA for the CDR3: TGTGCCAGTAGTATTTCCATGCTGGAGGCGGGAGTCCACGAGCAGTACTTC. It is translated as CASSISMLEAGVHEQYF.